This T cell receptor (beta chain) was found in a study of cytotoxic CD8 clonotypes in ibrutinib-treated CLL. Overall study: Researchers reported 11 relapsed/refractory and about 14 treatment-naive patients, fewer than 18 of them IGHV unmutated.

Worth noting for this clone: Its antigen is still unknown.

This CDR3 is built from 11 residues. Germline loops: CDR1 SQVTM, CDR2 ANQGSEA. Trimming removed 6 bases from V and 6 bases from J, with 12 bases in between. Overall study results and limits: Baseline clonality, higher than in age-matched healthy donors, tracked circulating CD8+ T-cell counts. Clonality, elevated at ibrutinib response, dropped back toward baseline at progression.

Target depth was 1 in 200,000 to 1 in 1 million T cells, about 10x per clonotype. Assay used: immunoSEQ multiplex PCR; TCRdb lists only in-frame clones, some missing. The data contain approximately 300,000 clones, about 80% of them seen just once; the ten biggest clones take up 6.5% to 8.5%. The sequence was obtained from a human donor with chronic lymphocytic leukemia. This sample comprised PBMCs, obtained before ibrutinib treatment. This rearrangement joins TRBV29-1 to TRBJ2-7, with D unresolved. The CDR3 DNA is TGCAGCGTCCACTACAGTGGCGAGCAGTACTTC. Translating gives CSVHYSGEQYF.